Below, 9 T cell receptor beta chains from the same sample are listed, as sequenced in a study of OX40 agonist ivuxolimab in advanced cancers. Measured with immunoSEQ multiplex PCR; TCRdb has only the in-frame clones, and not every one. The sample includes about 68,000 clones, around 80% of them seen just once. The starting material was CD4+ or CD8+ T cells sorted from blood, obtained in a trial of the OX40 agonist ivuxolimab. The receptor source for this set is an adult with an advanced solid tumor such as melanoma, head and neck, liver or kidney cancer.

There are a few counts of this clone. The rearrangement joins TRBV7-8 to TRBJ1-5, with no clear D. The CDR3 spans 13 residues. Trimming took off 5 bases at V and 4 bases at J, with 9 bases between the two ends. Per the germline V gene, CDR1 is SGHVS and CDR2 is FQNEAQ. For the CDR3, the DNA is TGTGCCAGCAGCGTTGACCCGAATCAGCCCCAGCATTTT. Translating it yields CASSVDPNQPQHF.

The rearrangement joins TRBV4-2 to TRBJ2-5; D call uncertain. From germline, CDR1 is LGHNA and CDR2 YNFKEQ. The ends were cut back, 3 bases at V and 4 bases at J, with 15 bases in the middle. The CDR3 has 15 amino acids. CDR3 loop: CASSQWALDSETQYF. As DNA, the CDR3 is TGTGCCAGCAGCCAGTGGGCCCTAGACTCAGAGACCCAGTACTTC.

This clone was detected only a few times. The V and J genes are TRBV28 and TRBJ2-7; no reliable D call. V was trimmed by 7 bases and J by 1 base, leaving 11 bases between them. There are 13 residues in the CDR3. Germline loops: CDR1 MDHEN, CDR2 SYDVKM. The DNA for the CDR3 is TGTGCCAGCACACCGGGTGATTCCTACGAGCAGTACTTC. Amino acid sequence: CASTPGDSYEQYF.

V and J are TRBV27 and TRBJ2-4; TRBD1 matches 8 bases. Germline lookup yields CDR1 MNHEY and CDR2 SMNVEV (reference sequence). This CDR3 contains 13 residues. V dropped 6 bases and J dropped 7; count of bases not matched to a gene: 5. CDR3 loop: CASRDRVGNIQYF. In nucleotides, the CDR3 is TGTGCCAGCAGGGACAGGGTAGGGAACATTCAGTACTTC.

The chain uses TRBV6-5 and TRBJ2-5, with D perhaps matching TRBD1 (6 bases). Per the germline V gene, CDR1 is MNHEY and CDR2 is SVGAGI. V lost 6 bases and J lost 4, with 18 bases in between. The CDR3 is 15 residues long. The CDR3 region has the DNA TGTGCCAGCAGCCCCGGACAGACTCTTATAGAGACCCAGTACTTC. Its translation: CASSPGQTLIETQYF.

In its sample, this clone was seen once. The rearrangement links TRBV7-8 to TRBJ2-1; 10 nucleotides align to TRBD1. This CDR3 has 14 residues. Trimming took 5 bases from V and 8 from J; bases not matched to a gene: 6. CDR1 and CDR2 from the germline V gene are SGHVS and FQNEAQ. CDR3 loop: CASSGPDRGYEQFF. As DNA, the CDR3 is TGTGCCAGCAGCGGCCCGGACAGGGGGTATGAGCAGTTCTTC.

This clone occurred once. V is TRBV18 and J is TRBJ2-7, with 10 nucleotides matching TRBD1. Trimming cost V 6 bases and J 4 bases; bases outside gene matches: 6. CDR1 KGHSH and CDR2 LQKENI come from the germline V gene. The CDR3 spans 14 residues. CDR3 in DNA: TGTGCCAGCTCGCCGACAGGGGGCTTTTACGAGCAGTACTTC. Protein product: CASSPTGGFYEQYF.

The V gene is TRBV7-9, the J gene TRBJ2-1; 8 bases map to TRBD2. Germline V lookup: CDR1 SEHNR, CDR2 FQNEAQ (reference sequence). The CDR3 contains 16 residues. The J segment lost 3 bases and the V segment lost 5 bases, leaving 9 bases of the junction unmatched. The CDR3 bases are TGTGCCAGCAGCCCCCGGGGGGGATGGGTCTACAATGAGCAGTTCTTC. It translates to CASSPRGGWVYNEQFF.

The chain employs TRBV4-3 and TRBJ2-6; D is perhaps TRBD1 (5 bases). CDR1 is LGHNA, CDR2 YSLEER, per germline. CDR3 length: 17 residues. Trimming took off 0 bases at V and 2 bases at J, with 11 bases between the two ends. The CDR3 DNA is TGCGCCAGCAGCCAAGATTTTGGCAGGGCTGGGGCCAACGTCCTGACTTTC. The encoded protein is CASSQDFGRAGANVLTF.